Presented here are 22 T cell receptor beta chains from one specimen sequenced in a study of blood T cells in healthy people across ages. A second 7 to 11 cycle PCR used barcoded and J-beta primers. One entry per CDR3 protein, called by TCRdb with MiXCR from the 5' RACE reads. The data contain around 800,000 distinct CDR3 sequences, around two fifths of them singletons. Sequenced: blood. The receptors here all came from a man in his sixties in good health.

The chain links TRBV5-1 to TRBJ1-6; 7 nucleotides align to TRBD1. Looked up from germline, CDR1 is SGHRS and CDR2 is YFSETQ. Unmatched junction bases numbered 6, after V lost 1 base and J lost 8 bases. CDR3 size: 15 residues. The CDR3 sequence: CASSLSGQAYSPLHF. CDR3 in DNA: TGCGCCAGCAGCTTGTCTGGACAGGCGTATTCACCCCTCCACTTT.

This chain uses TRBV7-9 with TRBJ2-1, with D unresolved. The CDR3 is 14 residues long. Germline CDR1 reads SEHNR; CDR2 reads FQNEAQ (reference sequence). Trimming removed 8 bases from V and 4 bases from J, with 15 bases in between. The CDR3, as DNA: TGTGCCAGCTCCCACCCAATACAGTACAATGAGCAGTTCTTC. Protein product: CASSHPIQYNEQFF. Filled out from reference TRBV7-9 and TRBJ2-1, the complete variable domain reads DTGVSQNPRHKITKRGQNVTFRCDPISEHNRLYWYRQTLGQGPEFLTYFQNEAQLEKSRLLSDRFSAERPKGSFSTLEIQRTEQGDSAMYLCASSHPIQYNEQFFGPGTRLTVL.

This clonotype was seen more than once but under ten times. The chain employs TRBV6-2 or TRBV6-3 and TRBJ2-1, with 8 bases aligning to TRBD1. Per germline, CDR1 MNHEY and CDR2 SVGEGT. The CDR3 consists of 15 residues. The V segment lost 10 bases and the J segment 4 bases; nucleotides outside the gene matches: 12. The CDR3 spells CATQPLDRVYNEQFF. The CDR3 nucleotides read TGTGCCACCCAACCACTGGACAGGGTTTACAATGAGCAGTTCTTC.

This clonotype has a handful of counts. The genes are TRBV7-2 and TRBJ2-7, with 9 bases matching TRBD2. J was trimmed by 0 bases and V by 2 bases; bases with no gene match: 2. Per the germline V gene, CDR1 is SGHTA and CDR2 is FQGNSA. This CDR3 contains 15 residues. This CDR3 reads CASSLSGGNSYEQYF. Written as DNA, the CDR3 is TGTGCCAGCAGCTTAAGCGGGGGGAACTCCTACGAGCAGTACTTC.

This clonotype was observed a handful of times. The rearrangement links TRBV6-2 or TRBV6-3 to TRBJ2-7; unclear D gene. The germline CDR1 and CDR2 sequences are MNHEY and SVGEGT. Between the trimmed V and J ends, which lost 2 bases and 1 base, there was a span of 12 bases. This CDR3 region has 15 residues. CDR3 bases: TGTGCCAGCAGTTACACCCAAGGGCCTTCCTACGAGCAGTACTTC. It translates to CASSYTQGPSYEQYF.

This clonotype was detected only a few times. This chain uses TRBV11-3 with TRBJ2-7; 7 bases agree with TRBD2. This CDR3 comprises 15 residues. The germline CDR1 and CDR2 sequences are SGHNT and YENEEA. Unmatched junction bases numbered 10, after V lost 4 bases and J lost 4 bases. The CDR3, as DNA: TGTGCCAGCAGCTCAACAGCCGGGACTAATTACGAGCAGTACTTC. Residues: CASSSTAGTNYEQYF.

The genes are TRBV7-8 and TRBJ2-7; a weak D match, TRBD1 (6 bases). V shed 5 bases and J shed 6 bases, with 20 bases lying between them. The length of the CDR3 is 15 residues. Germline-derived CDR1 and CDR2 are SGHVS and FQNEAQ. CDR3 nucleotides: TGTGCCAGCAGCCTAAAACAGGGACATCTAACCGAGCAGTACTTC. Translated, it gives CASSLKQGHLTEQYF.

The chain employs TRBV28 and TRBJ2-4, with 7 positions matching TRBD1. Germline CDR1 and CDR2: MDHEN and SYDVKM. The V gene end was trimmed by 6 bases and the J gene end by 0 bases; junction bases not matched to a gene: 11. The CDR3 has 17 amino acids. The CDR3: CASRDSDRSKAKNIQYF. CDR3 DNA sequence: TGTGCCAGCAGGGATTCGGACAGGTCGAAAGCCAAAAACATTCAGTACTTC.

The V and J genes are TRBV6-5 and TRBJ1-1; no definite D call. The CDR3 runs 13 residues. V lost 4 bases and J lost 0, with 6 bases in between. Germline CDR1 and CDR2: MNHEY and SVGAGI. The DNA for the CDR3 is TGTGCCAGCAGTTTCTCAATGAACACTGAAGCTTTCTTT. It is translated as CASSFSMNTEAFF.

Comments on this clonotype: The junction shows a germline mismatch at one end, possibly a read error. V gene TRBV7-9 combines with J gene TRBJ2-7; possible D gene TRBD1, 6 bases. Germline V gene lookup returns CDR1 SEHNR and CDR2 FQNEAQ (reference sequence). CDR3 length equals 16 residues. For the CDR3, the DNA is TGTGCCAGCAGCCCTCGGTGGGGGCAAGAAGAAAGCGAGCGGTACTTC. Amino acids: CASSPRWGQEESERYF.

This clonotype was counted between two and nine times. V gene TRBV6-1 combines with J gene TRBJ2-7; 7 bases match TRBD1. This CDR3 region has 14 residues. J gave up 3 bases and V 0 bases, and 2 bases lay outside the gene matches. Germline V gene sequence: CDR1 MNHNS, CDR2 SASEGT. CDR3 sequence: CASSEADRVYEQYF. CDR3 nucleotides: TGTGCCAGCAGTGAAGCTGACAGGGTCTACGAGCAGTACTTC.

The chain carries TRBV20-1 and TRBJ2-5, with 7 bases lining up with TRBD1. The germline gives CDR1 DFQATT, CDR2 SNEGSKA (reference sequence). This CDR3 comprises 14 residues. Trimming at V came to 8 bases and at J to 1 base, leaving 10 bases not matched to a gene. This CDR3 reads CSTTDRVSQETQYF. The DNA for the CDR3 is TGCAGTACTACAGACAGGGTGAGCCAAGAGACCCAGTACTTC.

V is TRBV9 and J is TRBJ1-2; D perhaps matches TRBD1 (6 bases). The length of the CDR3 is 12 residues. Between the trimmed V and J ends, which lost 3 bases and 13 bases, there was a span of 16 bases. CDR1 and CDR2 from the germline V gene are SGDLS and YYNGEE. The CDR3 DNA follows: TGTGCCAGCAGCGCCTTTACAGGGTTCGTCACCTTC. Its translation is CASSAFTGFVTF.

This clonotype was counted a few times. The chain combines TRBV7-2 with TRBJ2-1; TRBD2 agrees at 7 bases. Germline V CDR1 and CDR2: SGHTA, FQGNSA. V was clipped by 3 bases and J by 5 bases; unmatched bases: 7. CDR3 size: 15 residues. The CDR3 sequence: CASSFRAGPNNEQFF. CDR3 DNA: TGTGCCAGCAGCTTTCGAGCGGGGCCTAACAATGAGCAGTTCTTC.

As regards this clonotype: A read error is possible here, since a much larger clone lies one base away. V usage is TRBV29-1 and J usage is TRBJ2-7; 7 bases are a match to TRBD1. Per germline, CDR1 SQVTM and CDR2 ANQGSEA. The CDR3 runs 12 residues. The ends lost 2 bases at V and 7 bases at J; junction bases unmatched: 5. CDR3 sequence reads: CSVEKGGQEQYF. Here the CDR3 DNA reads TGCAGCGTTGAAAAAGGGGGCCAGGAGCAGTACTTC.

DNA of the CDR3: TGTGCCAGCAGCCAGAACGGGTTTTTGTACTTC. This codes for CASSQNGFLYF. The chain joins TRBV28 to TRBJ2-5, with D unresolved. This CDR3 region has 11 residues. From germline, CDR1 is MDHEN and CDR2 SYDVKM. V was shortened by 6 bases and J by 13 bases, with 15 bases between the two germline ends. Using reference TRBV28 and TRBJ2-5 for the parts outside the CDR3, the full variable domain is DVKVTQSSRYLVKRTGEKVFLECVQDMDHENMFWYRQDPGLGLRLIYFSYDVKMKEKGDIPEGYSVSREKKERFSLILESASTNQTSMYLCASSQNGFLYFGPGTRLLVL.

The chain couples TRBV20-1 to TRBJ2-7; tentatively, D is TRBD1 (8 bases). The CDR3 consists of 14 residues. With 5 bases removed from V and 10 bases from J, the gap between germline ends came to 24 bases. Germline loops: CDR1 DFQATT, CDR2 SNEGSKA (reference sequence). CDR3 protein: CSAYDRGLQEAQYF. DNA for the CDR3: TGCAGTGCTTACGACAGGGGACTACAAGAGGCCCAGTACTTC.

The chain uses TRBV4-3 and TRBJ1-2; D is unclear. The CDR3 is 13 amino acids. Germline loops: CDR1 LGHNA, CDR2 YSLEER. Trimming pared 0 bases from V and 8 bases from J, leaving 10 bases between. DNA of the CDR3: TGCGCCAGCAGCCAAGATCAGTGGTCGGGCTACACCTTC. Translating gives CASSQDQWSGYTF.

This clonotype turned up a few times. The chain carries TRBV6-2 or TRBV6-3 and TRBJ2-7; D possibly corresponds to TRBD2 (5 bases). This CDR3 has 13 residues. CDR1 is MNHEY, CDR2 SVGEGT, per germline. V lost 2 bases and J lost 3, with 8 bases in between. Here the CDR3 reads CASSYRENYEQYF. DNA for the CDR3: TGTGCCAGCAGTTACCGGGAAAACTACGAGCAGTACTTC.

This rearrangement joins TRBV7-3 to TRBJ2-4; D is possibly TRBD1 (6 bases). The ends were cut back, 4 bases at V and 7 bases at J, with 14 bases in the middle. CDR1 and CDR2 from the germline V gene are SGHTA and FQGTGA. This CDR3 spans 14 amino acids. The CDR3 DNA reads as TGTGCCAGCAGCTCTCGAGGGGGAAGGAACATTCAGTACTTC. Amino acids: CASSSRGGRNIQYF.

This chain joins TRBV5-1 and TRBJ2-3; the match to TRBD2 covers 8 bases. V lost 2 bases and J lost 6; bases outside the gene matches: 8. Germline V lookup: CDR1 SGHRS, CDR2 YFSETQ. The CDR3 extends over 15 amino acids. In nucleotides, the CDR3 is TGCGCCAGCAGCTTTAACGGGAGGGCCTCGGATACGCAGTATTTT. Protein product: CASSFNGRASDTQYF.

This clonotype appeared a few times. The V and J genes are TRBV12-3 or TRBV12-4 and TRBJ2-4; tentatively, D is TRBD2 (7 bases). The CDR3 contains 16 residues. The germline V and J ends were trimmed by 1 base and 1 base, with 11 bases remaining between them. DNA of the CDR3: TGTGCCAGCAGTTTAGAAAGGGGGGGGGCCAAAAACATTCAGTACTTC. This sequence encodes CASSLERGGAKNIQYF.